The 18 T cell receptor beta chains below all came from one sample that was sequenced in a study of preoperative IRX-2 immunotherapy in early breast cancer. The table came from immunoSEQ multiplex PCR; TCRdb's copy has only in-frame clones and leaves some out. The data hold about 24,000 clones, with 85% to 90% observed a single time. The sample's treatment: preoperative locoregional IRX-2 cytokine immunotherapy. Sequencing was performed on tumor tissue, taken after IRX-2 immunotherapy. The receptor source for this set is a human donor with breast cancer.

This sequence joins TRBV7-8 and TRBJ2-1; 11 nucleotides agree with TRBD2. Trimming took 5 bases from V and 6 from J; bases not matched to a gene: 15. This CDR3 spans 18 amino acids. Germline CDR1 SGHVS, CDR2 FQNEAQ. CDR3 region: CASSPRGGLAGGPNEQFF. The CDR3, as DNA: TGTGCCAGCAGCCCAAGGGGGGGGCTAGCGGGGGGCCCCAATGAGCAGTTCTTC.

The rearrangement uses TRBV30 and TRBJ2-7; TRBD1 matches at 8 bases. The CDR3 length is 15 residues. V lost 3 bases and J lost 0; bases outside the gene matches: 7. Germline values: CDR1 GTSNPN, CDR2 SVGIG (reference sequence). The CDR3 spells CAWRPGQGLSYEQYF. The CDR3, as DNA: TGTGCCTGGAGACCTGGACAGGGCCTCTCCTACGAGCAGTACTTC.

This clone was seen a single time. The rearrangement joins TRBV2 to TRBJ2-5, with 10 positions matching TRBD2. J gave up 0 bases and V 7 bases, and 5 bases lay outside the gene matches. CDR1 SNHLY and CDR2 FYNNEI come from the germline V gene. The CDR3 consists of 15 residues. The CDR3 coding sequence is TGTGCCAGCACTCCGGGACTAGCGAACCAAGAGACCCAGTACTTC. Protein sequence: CASTPGLANQETQYF. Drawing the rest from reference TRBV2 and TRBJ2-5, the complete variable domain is EPEVTQTPSHQVTQMGQEVILRCVPISNHLYFYWYRQILGQKVEFLVSFYNNEISEKSEIFDDQFSVERPDGSNFTLKIRSTKLEDSAMYFCASTPGLANQETQYFGPGTRLLVL.

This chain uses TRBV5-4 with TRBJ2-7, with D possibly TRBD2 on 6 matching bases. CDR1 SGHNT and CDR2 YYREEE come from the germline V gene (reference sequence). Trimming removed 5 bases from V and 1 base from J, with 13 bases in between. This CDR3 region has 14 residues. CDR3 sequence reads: CASSSWGDSYEQYF. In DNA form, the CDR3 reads TGTGCCAGCAGTTCGTGGGGGGATTCCTACGAGCAGTACTTC. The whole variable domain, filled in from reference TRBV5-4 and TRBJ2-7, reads ETGVTQSPTHLIKTRGQQVTLRCSSQSGHNTVSWYQQALGQGPQFIFQYYREEENGRGNFPPRFSGLQFPNYSSELNVNALELDDSALYLCASSSWGDSYEQYFGPGTRLTVT.

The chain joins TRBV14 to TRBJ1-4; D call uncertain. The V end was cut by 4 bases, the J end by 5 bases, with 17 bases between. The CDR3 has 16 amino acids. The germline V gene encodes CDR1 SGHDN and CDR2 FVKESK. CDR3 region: CASSLSDSPENEKLFF. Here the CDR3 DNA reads TGTGCCAGCAGCCTTTCGGATAGTCCCGAGAATGAAAAACTGTTTTTT.

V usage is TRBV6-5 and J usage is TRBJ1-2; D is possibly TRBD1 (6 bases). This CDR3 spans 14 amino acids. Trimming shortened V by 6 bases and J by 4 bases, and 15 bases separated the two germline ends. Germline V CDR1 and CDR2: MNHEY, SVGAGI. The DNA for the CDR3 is TGTGCCAGCAGAAACCCCGGGGGCAGCTATGGCTACACCTTC. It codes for CASRNPGGSYGYTF.

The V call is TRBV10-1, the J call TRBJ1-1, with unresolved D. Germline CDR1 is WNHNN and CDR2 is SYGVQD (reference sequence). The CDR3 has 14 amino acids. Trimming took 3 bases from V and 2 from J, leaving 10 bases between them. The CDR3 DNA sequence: TGCGCCAGCAGTGAAAGTCTCGGTAACACTGAAGCTTTCTTT. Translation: CASSESLGNTEAFF.

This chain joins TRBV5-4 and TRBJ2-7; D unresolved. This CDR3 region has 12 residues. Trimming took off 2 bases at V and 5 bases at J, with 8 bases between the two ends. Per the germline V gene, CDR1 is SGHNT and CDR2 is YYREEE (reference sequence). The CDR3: CASSFGVNEQYV. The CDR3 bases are TGTGCCAGCAGCTTTGGCGTAAACGAGCAGTACGTC.

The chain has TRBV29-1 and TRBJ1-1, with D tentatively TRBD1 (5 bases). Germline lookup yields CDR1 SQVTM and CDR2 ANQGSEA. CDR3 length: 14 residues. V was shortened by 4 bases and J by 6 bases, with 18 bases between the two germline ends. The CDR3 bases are TGCAGCGTTGGCGACGGGGGTCGAGTTCCTGAAGCTTTCTTT. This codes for CSVGDGGRVPEAFF.

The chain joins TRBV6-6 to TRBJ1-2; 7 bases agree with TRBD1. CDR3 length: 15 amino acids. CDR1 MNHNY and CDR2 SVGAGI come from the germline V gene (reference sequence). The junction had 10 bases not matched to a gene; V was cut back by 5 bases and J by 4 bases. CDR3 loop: CASSQSTGLFYGYTF. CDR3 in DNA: TGTGCCAGCAGTCAGTCGACAGGGCTGTTCTATGGCTACACCTTC.

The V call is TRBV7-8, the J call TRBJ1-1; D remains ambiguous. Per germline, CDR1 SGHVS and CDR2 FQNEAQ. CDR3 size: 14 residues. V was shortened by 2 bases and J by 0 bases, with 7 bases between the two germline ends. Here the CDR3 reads CASSLSILNTEAFF. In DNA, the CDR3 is TGTGCCAGCAGCTTATCAATTCTGAACACTGAAGCTTTCTTT.

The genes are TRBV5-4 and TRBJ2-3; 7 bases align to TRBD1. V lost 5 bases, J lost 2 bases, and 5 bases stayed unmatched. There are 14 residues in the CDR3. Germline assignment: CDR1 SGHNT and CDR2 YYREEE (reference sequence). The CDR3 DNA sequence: TGTGCCAGCAGTCCGACAGGGCACACAGATACGCAGTATTTT. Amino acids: CASSPTGHTDTQYF.

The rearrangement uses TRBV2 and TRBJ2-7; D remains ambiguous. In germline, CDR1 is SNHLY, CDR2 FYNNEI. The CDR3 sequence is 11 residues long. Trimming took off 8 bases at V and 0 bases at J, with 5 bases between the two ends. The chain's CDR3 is CASRFSYEQYV. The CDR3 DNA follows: TGTGCCAGCCGATTCTCCTACGAGCAGTACGTC.

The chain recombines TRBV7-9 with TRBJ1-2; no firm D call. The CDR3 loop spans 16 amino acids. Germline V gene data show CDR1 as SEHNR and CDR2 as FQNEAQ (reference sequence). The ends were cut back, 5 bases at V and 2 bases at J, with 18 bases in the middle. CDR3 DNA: TGTGCCAGCAGCGATAGGTGGACTCCCGGGAACTATGGCTACACCTTC. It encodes CASSDRWTPGNYGYTF.

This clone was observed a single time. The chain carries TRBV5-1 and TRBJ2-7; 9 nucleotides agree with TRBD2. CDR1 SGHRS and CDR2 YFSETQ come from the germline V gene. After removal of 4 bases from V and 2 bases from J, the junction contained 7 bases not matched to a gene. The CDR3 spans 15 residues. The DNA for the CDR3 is TGCGCCAGCAGCACCCAAGCGGGGGGACCCTACGAGCAGTACTTC. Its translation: CASSTQAGGPYEQYF.

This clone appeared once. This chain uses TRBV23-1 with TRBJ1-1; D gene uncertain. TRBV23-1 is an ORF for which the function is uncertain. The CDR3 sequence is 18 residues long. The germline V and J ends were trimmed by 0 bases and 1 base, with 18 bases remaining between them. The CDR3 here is CASSQSIQHHDWNTEAFF. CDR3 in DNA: TGCGCCAGCAGTCAATCGATCCAACACCACGATTGGAACACTGAAGCTTTCTTT.

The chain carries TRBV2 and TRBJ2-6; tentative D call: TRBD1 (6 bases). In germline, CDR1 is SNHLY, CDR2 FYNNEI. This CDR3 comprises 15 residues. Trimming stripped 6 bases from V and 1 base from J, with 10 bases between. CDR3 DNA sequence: TGTGCCAGCAGGCTGACAGGTTCTGGGGCCAACGTCCTGACTTTC. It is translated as CASRLTGSGANVLTF.

CDR3 loop: CASSSRTGNYGYTF. CDR3 DNA: TGTGCCAGCAGCTCCCGGACAGGGAACTATGGCTACACCTTC. This rearrangement joins TRBV11-2 to TRBJ1-2; 8 bases agree with TRBD1. J lost 2 bases, V lost 4 bases, and 3 bases had no gene match. Germline V lookup: CDR1 SGHAT, CDR2 FQNNGV. CDR3 length equals 14 residues.